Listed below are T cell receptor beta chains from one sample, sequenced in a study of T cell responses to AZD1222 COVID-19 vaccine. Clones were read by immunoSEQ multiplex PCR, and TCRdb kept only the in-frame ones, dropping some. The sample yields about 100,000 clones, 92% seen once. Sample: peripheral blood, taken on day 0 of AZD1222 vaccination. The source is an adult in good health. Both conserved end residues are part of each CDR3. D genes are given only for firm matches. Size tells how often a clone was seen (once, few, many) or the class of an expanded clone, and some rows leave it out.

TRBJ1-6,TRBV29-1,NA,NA,CSVRQGSGPLHF,TGCAGCGTGAGGCAGGGCTCGGGGCCCCTCCACTTT
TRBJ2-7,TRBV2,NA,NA,CASSLDGTGVEQYF,TGTGCCAGCAGTCTGGACGGGACGGGGGTCGAGCAGTACTTC
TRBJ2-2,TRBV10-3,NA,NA,CAINLGSGGNTGELFF,TGTGCCATCAATCTCGGCAGTGGGGGAAACACCGGGGAGCTGTTTTTT
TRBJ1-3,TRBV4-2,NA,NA,CASSQEYATIAASGNTIYF,TGTGCCAGCAGCCAAGAATACGCAACTATCGCAGCATCTGGAAACACCATATATTTT
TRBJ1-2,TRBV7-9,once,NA,CASSFGQFYGYTF,TGTGCCAGCAGCTTTGGTCAGTTTTATGGCTACACCTTC
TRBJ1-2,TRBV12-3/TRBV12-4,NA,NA,CASSLNPEAGYTF,TGTGCCAGCAGTTTAAACCCGGAGGCTGGCTACACCTTC
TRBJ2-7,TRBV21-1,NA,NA,CASSKAGSSYEQYF,TGTGCCAGCAGCAAAGCGGGGAGCTCCTACGAGCAGTACTTC
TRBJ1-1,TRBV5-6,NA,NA,CASSLERGGVNEAFF,TGTGCCAGCAGCTTGGAGCGCGGGGGCGTTAATGAAGCTTTCTTT
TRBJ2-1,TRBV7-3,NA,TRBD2,CASSLYGAGTYNEQFF,TGTGCCAGCAGCTTATATGGAGCGGGGACCTACAATGAGCAGTTCTTC
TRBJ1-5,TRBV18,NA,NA,CASSPGTLIINQPQHF,TGTGCCAGCTCACCCGGGACTTTAATAATCAATCAGCCCCAGCATTTT
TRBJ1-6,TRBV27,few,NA,CASSLSVPTRNSPLHF,TGTGCCAGCAGTTTATCCGTCCCTACGAGGAATTCACCCCTCCACTTT
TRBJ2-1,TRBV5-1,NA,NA,CASSPTTGAQFF,TGCGCCAGCAGTCCCACGACAGGCGCCCAGTTCTTC
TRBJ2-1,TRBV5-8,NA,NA,CASSLFQGPYGGGGYNEQFF,TGTGCCAGCAGTCTCTTCCAGGGCCCCTATGGGGGGGGCGGCTACAATGAGCAGTTCTTC
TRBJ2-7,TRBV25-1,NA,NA,CASSEGAVPEQYF,TGTGCCAGCAGCGAAGGGGCGGTTCCCGAGCAGTACTTC
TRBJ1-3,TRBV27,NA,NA,CASSSSRVGNTIYF,TGTGCCAGCAGTTCGTCCAGGGTCGGAAACACCATATATTTT
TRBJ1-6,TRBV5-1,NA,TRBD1,CASSEQGSSYNSPLHF,TGCGCCAGCAGCGAACAGGGGAGCTCCTATAATTCACCCCTCCACTTT
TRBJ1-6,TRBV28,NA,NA,CASDGRNSPLHF,TGTGCCAGCGATGGGAGGAATTCACCCCTCCACTTT
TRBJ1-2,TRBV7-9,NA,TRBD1,CASSPGQGGNYGYTF,TGTGCCAGCAGCCCCGGACAGGGGGGTAACTATGGCTACACCTTC
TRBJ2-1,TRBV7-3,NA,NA,CASSLRGGQGNEQFF,TGTGCCAGCAGCCTGAGGGGAGGCCAGGGAAATGAGCAGTTCTTC
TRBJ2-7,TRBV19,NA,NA,CASSLSTNYEQYF,TGTGCCAGTAGTCTCTCTACGAACTACGAGCAGTACTTC
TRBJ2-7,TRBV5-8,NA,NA,CASRLGPNEQYF,TGTGCCAGCAGATTGGGGCCCAACGAGCAGTACTTC
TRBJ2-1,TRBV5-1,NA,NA,CASSSALSSVNEQFF,TGCGCCAGCAGCTCCGCCTTGAGTAGCGTCAATGAGCAGTTCTTC
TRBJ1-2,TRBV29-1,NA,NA,CSVESQGRGYTF,TGCAGCGTTGAGTCGCAGGGACGGGGCTACACCTTC
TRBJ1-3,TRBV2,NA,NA,CASILGPGNTIYF,TGTGCCAGCATCTTGGGACCCGGAAACACCATATATTTT
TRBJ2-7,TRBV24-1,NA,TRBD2,CATSDSGRGGGYEQYF,TGTGCCACCAGTGATTCGGGCCGGGGGGGTGGCTACGAGCAGTACTTC
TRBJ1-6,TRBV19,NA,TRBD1,CASSILDYSGTGESPLHF,TGTGCCAGTAGTATTCTCGACTATTCCGGGACAGGGGAATCACCCCTCCACTTT
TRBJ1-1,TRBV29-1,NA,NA,CSVVRQGSTEAFF,TGCAGCGTTGTAAGGCAGGGGAGCACTGAAGCTTTCTTT
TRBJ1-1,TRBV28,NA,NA,CASSLMGYRANTEAFF,TGTGCCAGCAGTTTGATGGGGTACAGGGCGAACACTGAAGCTTTCTTT
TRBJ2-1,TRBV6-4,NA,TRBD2,CASSQTSGSYNEQFF,TGTGCCAGCAGTCAGACTAGCGGGAGCTACAATGAGCAGTTCTTC
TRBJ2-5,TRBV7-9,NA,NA,CASSLSETQYF,TGTGCCAGCAGCTTGAGCGAGACCCAGTACTTC
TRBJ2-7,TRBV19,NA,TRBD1,CASSIWDRGGEQYF,TGTGCCAGTAGTATTTGGGACAGGGGCGGGGAGCAGTACTTC